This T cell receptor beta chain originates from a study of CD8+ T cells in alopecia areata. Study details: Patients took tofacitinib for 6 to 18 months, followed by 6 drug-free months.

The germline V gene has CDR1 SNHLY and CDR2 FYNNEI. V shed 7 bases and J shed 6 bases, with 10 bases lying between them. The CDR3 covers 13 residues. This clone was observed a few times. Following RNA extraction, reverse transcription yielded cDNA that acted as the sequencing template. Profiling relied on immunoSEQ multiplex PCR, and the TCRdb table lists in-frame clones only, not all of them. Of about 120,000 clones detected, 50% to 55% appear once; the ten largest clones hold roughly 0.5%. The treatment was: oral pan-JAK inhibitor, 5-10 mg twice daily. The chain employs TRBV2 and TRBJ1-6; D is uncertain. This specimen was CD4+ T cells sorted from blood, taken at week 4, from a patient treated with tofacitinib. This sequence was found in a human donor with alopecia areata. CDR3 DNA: TGTGCCAGCAAAACAGCCGCTAATTCACCCCTCCACTTT. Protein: CASKTAANSPLHF.